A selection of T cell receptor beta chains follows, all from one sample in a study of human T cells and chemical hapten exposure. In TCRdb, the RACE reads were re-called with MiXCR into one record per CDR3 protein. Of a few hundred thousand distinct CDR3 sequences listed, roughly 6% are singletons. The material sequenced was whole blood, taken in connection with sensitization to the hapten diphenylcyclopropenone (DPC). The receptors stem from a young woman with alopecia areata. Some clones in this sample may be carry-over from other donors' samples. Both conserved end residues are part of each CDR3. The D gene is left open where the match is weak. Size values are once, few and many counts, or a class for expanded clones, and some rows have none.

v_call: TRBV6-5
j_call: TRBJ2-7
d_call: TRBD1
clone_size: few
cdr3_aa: CASGTGQGYEQYF
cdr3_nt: TGTGCCAGCGGTACGGGACAGGGCTACGAGCAGTACTTC

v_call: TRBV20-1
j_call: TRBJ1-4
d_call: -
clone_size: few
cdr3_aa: CSATVLNEKLFF
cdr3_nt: TGCAGTGCTACGGTACTTAATGAAAAACTGTTTTTT

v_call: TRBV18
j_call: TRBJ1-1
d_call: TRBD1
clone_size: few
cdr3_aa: CASSPFTGDPEAFF
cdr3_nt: TGTGCCAGCTCACCATTCACAGGGGACCCTGAAGCTTTCTTT

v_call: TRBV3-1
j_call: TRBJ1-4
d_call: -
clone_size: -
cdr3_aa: CASSQGAGAEKLFF
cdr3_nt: TGTGCCAGCAGCCAAGGGGCAGGGGCTGAAAAACTGTTTTTT

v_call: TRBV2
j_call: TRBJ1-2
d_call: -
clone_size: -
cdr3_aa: CASTVQSFYGYTF
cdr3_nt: TGTGCCAGCACGGTACAGAGCTTCTATGGCTACACCTTC

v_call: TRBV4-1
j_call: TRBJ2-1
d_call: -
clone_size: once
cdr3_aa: CASSPLRGIGEQFF
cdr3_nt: TGCGCCAGCAGCCCCCTTCGCGGGATTGGCGAGCAGTTCTTC

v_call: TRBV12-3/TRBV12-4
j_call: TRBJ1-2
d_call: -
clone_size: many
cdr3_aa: CASSLGVYGYTF
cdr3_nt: TGTGCCAGCAGTTTAGGCGTTTATGGCTACACCTTC

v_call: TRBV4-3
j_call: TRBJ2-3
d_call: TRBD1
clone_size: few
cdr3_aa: CASSQGDRVRDTQYF
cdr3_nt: TGCGCCAGCAGCCAAGGGGACAGGGTACGGGATACGCAGTATTTT

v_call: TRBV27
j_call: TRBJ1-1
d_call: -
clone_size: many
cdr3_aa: CASSLSALDGFSIEKEGTEAFF
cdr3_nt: TGTGCCAGCAGTTTATCGGCTCTTGATGGCTTTTCGATAGAGAAAGAAGGCACTGAAGCTTTCTTT

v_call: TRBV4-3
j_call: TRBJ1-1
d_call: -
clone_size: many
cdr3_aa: CASSQDGGRPEAFF
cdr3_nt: TGCGCCAGCAGCCAAGACGGAGGAAGACCTGAAGCTTTCTTT

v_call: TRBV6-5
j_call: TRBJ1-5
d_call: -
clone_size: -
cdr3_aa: CASRPAGLGNQPQHF
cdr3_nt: TGTGCCAGCAGACCGGCGGGCTTGGGCAATCAGCCCCAGCATTTT

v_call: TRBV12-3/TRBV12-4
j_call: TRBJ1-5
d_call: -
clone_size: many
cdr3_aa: CASSSGQTLHF
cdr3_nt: TGTGCCAGCAGTTCCGGACAGACCTTGCATTTT

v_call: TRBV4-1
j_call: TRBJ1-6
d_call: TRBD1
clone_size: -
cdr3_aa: CASSQTGRNSPLHF
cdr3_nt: TGCGCCAGCAGCCAGACAGGGCGCAATTCACCCCTCCACTTT

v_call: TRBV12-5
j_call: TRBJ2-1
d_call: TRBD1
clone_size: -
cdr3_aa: CASGLETGGDLREFF
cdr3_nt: TGTGCTAGTGGTTTGGAGACAGGGGGGGACCTGAGGGAGTTCTTC

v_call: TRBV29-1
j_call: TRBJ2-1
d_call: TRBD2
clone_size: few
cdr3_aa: CSVVGTSGGNEQFF
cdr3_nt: TGCAGCGTTGTAGGGACTAGCGGGGGGAATGAGCAGTTCTTC

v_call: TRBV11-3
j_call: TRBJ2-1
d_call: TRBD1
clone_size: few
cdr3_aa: CASSLPGTGVNEQFF
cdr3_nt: TGTGCCAGCAGCTTACCCGGGACAGGGGTCAATGAGCAGTTCTTC

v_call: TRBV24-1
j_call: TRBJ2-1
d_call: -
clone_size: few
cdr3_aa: CATSGWHSTYNEQFF
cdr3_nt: TGTGCCACCAGTGGCTGGCACTCCACCTACAATGAGCAGTTCTTC

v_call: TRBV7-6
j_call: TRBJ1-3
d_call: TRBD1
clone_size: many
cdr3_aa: CASSLMGKGAIGNTIYF
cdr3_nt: TGTGCCAGCAGCTTAATGGGCAAGGGGGCGATTGGAAACACCATATATTTT

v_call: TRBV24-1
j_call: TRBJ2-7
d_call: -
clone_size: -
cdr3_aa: CATSDSSRSYEQYF
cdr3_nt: TGTGCCACCAGTGATTCCTCTCGGTCCTACGAGCAGTACTTC

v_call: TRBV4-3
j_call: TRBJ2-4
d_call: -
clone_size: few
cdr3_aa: CASSQDHFGPKNIQYF
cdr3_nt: TGCGCCAGCAGCCAAGACCACTTTGGCCCTAAAAACATTCAGTACTTC

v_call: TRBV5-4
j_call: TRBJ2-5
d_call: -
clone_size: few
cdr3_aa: CASSGRVTSSKETQYF
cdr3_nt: TGTGCCAGCAGCGGACGCGTCACGTCCTCTAAAGAGACCCAGTACTTC

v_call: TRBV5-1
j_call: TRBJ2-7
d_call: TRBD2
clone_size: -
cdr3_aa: CASSLLAGRDEQYF
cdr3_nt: TGCGCCAGCAGCCTCCTTGCGGGGAGGGACGAGCAGTACTTC

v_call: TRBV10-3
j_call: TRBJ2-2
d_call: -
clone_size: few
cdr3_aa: CAIKVDSGQYTGELFF
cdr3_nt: TGTGCCATCAAGGTTGACAGTGGGCAGTACACCGGGGAGCTGTTTTTT

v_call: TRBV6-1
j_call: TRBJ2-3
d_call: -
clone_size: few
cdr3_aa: CASSRTAPAGTDTQYF
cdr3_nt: TGTGCCAGCAGTAGGACAGCACCGGCTGGCACAGATACGCAGTATTTT

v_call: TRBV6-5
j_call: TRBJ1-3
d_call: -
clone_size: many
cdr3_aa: CASSYSTDRLNSGNTIYF
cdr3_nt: TGTGCCAGCAGTTACTCGACAGACAGATTAAACTCTGGAAACACCATATATTTT

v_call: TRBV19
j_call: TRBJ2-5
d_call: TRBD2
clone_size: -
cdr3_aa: CATSTGPPGGGTQYF
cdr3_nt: TGTGCCACTTCCACCGGGCCCCCGGGAGGTGGGACCCAGTACTTC

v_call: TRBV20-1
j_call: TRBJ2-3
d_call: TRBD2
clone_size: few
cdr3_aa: CSARAENGGGPRDTQYF
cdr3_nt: TGCAGTGCTAGGGCGGAGAACGGCGGGGGTCCGCGGGATACGCAGTATTTT

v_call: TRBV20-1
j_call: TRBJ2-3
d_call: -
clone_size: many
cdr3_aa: CSASLDALAETDTQYF
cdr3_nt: TGCAGTGCCTCACTGGACGCCCTAGCAGAGACAGATACGCAGTATTTT

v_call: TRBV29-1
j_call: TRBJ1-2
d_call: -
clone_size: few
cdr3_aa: CSVRLGFRNYGYTF
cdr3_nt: TGCAGCGTTCGCCTGGGGTTCCGTAACTATGGCTACACCTTC

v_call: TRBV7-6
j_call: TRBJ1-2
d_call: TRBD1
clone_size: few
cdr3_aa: CASSRGGSGYTF
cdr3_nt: TGTGCCAGCAGCCGAGGGGGCTCTGGCTACACCTTC

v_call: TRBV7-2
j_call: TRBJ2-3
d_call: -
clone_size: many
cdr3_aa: CASRRDQGIGTDTQYF
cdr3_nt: TGTGCCAGCAGACGGGATCAGGGGATAGGGACAGATACGCAGTATTTT

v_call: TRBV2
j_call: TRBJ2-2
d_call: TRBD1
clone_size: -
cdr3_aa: CASSPPTGVTTGELFF
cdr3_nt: TGTGCCAGCAGTCCCCCGACAGGGGTTACCACCGGGGAGCTGTTTTTT

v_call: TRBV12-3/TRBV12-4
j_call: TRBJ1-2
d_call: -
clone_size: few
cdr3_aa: CASSLLFDGYTF
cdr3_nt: TGTGCCAGCAGTTTGCTCTTCGATGGCTACACCTTC

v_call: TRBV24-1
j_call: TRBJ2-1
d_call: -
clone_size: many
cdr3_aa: CATSLRDEQFF
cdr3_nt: TGTGCCACCAGTTTGAGGGATGAGCAGTTCTTC

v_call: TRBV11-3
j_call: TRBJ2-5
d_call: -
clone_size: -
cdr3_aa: CASSPPWEETQYF
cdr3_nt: TGTGCCAGCAGCCCTCCATGGGAAGAGACCCAGTACTTC

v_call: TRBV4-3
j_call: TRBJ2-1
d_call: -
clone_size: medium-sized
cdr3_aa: CASSQDQGSSYNEQFF
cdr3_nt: TGCGCCAGCAGCCAAGATCAAGGGAGCTCCTACAATGAGCAGTTCTTC

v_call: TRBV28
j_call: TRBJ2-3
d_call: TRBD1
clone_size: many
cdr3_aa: CASSSAVGTGGTDTQYF
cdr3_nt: TGTGCCAGCAGTTCCGCGGTGGGGACAGGGGGGACAGATACGCAGTATTTT

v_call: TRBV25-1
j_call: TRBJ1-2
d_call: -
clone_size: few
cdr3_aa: CASSEFYSGRNYGYTF
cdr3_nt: TGTGCCAGCAGTGAATTTTACAGTGGAAGGAACTATGGCTACACCTTC

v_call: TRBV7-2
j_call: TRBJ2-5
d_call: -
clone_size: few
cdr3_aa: CASSLEAVYLAQYF
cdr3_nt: TGTGCCAGCAGCTTGGAAGCCGTCTACTTAGCCCAGTACTTC

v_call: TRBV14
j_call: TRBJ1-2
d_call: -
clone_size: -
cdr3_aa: CASSQDSRSWYGYTF
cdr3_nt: TGTGCCAGCAGCCAAGATAGTCGCAGTTGGTATGGCTACACCTTC